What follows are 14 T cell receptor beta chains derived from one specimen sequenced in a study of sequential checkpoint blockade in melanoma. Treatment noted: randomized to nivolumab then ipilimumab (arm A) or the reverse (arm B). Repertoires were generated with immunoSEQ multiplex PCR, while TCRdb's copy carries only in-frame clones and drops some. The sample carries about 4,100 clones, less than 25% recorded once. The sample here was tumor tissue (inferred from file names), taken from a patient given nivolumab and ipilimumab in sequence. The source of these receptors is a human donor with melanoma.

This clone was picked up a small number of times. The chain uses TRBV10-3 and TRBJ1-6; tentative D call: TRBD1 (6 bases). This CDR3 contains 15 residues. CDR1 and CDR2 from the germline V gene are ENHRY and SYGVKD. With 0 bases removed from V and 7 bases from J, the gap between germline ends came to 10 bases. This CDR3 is CAISESNQGNSPLHF. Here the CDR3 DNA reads TGTGCCATCAGTGAGTCGAACCAGGGGAATTCACCCCTCCACTTT.

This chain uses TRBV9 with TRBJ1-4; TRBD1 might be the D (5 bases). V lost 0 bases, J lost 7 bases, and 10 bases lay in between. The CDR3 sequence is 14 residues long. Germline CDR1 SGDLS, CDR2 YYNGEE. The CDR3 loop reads CASSVGGVSEKLFF. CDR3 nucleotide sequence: TGTGCCAGCAGCGTAGGAGGGGTCAGTGAAAAACTGTTTTTT.

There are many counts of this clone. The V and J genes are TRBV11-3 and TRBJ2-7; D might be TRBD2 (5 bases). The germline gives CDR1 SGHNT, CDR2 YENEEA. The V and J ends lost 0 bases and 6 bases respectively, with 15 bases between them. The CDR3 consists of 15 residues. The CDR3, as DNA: TGTGCCAGCAGCTTAGAGTTTGGAGGCCTCGGCGAGCAGTACTTC. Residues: CASSLEFGGLGEQYF. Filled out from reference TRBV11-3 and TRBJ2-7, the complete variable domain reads EAGVVQSPRYKIIEKKQPVAFWCNPISGHNTLYWYLQNLGQGPELLIRYENEEAVDDSQLPKDRFSAERLKGVDSTLKIQPAELGDSAVYLCASSLEFGGLGEQYFGPGTRLTVT.

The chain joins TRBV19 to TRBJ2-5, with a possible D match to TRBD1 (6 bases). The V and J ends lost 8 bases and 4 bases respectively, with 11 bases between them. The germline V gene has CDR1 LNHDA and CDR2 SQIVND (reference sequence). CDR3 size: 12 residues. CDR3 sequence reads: CASRKQGETQYF. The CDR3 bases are TGTGCCAGTCGAAAACAGGGAGAGACCCAGTACTTC.

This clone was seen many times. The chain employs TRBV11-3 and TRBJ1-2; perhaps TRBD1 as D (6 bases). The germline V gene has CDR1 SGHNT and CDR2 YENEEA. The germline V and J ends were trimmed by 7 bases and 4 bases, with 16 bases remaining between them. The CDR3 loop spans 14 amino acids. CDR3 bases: TGTGCCAGCATGACCCAGGGGCGACTCTATGGCTACACCTTC. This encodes CASMTQGRLYGYTF.

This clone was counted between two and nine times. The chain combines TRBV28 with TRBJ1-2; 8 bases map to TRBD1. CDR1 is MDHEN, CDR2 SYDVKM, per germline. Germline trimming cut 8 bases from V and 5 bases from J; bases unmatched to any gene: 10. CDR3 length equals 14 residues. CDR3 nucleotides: TGTGCCAGCTCCCCCCCGGACAGGGAGTATGGCTACACCTTC. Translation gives CASSPPDREYGYTF.

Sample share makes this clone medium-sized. This chain's CDR3 is CASSPLPQGASNYGYTF. The CDR3 DNA follows: TGTGCCAGCAGCCCCCTCCCACAGGGGGCTTCTAACTATGGCTACACCTTC. The chain is built from TRBV11-3 and TRBJ1-2; 9 nucleotides match TRBD1. After removal of 5 bases from V and 0 bases from J, the junction contained 10 bases not matched to a gene. The CDR3 extends over 17 amino acids. CDR1 is SGHNT, CDR2 YENEEA, per germline.

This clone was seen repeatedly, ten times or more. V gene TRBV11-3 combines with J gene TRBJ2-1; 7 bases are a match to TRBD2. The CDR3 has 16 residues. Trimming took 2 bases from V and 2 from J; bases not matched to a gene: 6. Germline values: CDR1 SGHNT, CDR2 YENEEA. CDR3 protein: CASSLYATSPYNEQFF. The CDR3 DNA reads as TGTGCCAGCAGCTTATATGCGACTAGCCCCTACAATGAGCAGTTCTTC. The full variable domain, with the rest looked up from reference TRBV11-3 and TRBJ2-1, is EAGVVQSPRYKIIEKKQPVAFWCNPISGHNTLYWYLQNLGQGPELLIRYENEEAVDDSQLPKDRFSAERLKGVDSTLKIQPAELGDSAVYLCASSLYATSPYNEQFFGPGTRLTVL.

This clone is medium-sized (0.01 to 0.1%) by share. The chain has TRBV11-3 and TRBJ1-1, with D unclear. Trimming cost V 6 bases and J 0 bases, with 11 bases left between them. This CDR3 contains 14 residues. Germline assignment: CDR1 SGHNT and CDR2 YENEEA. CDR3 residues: CASRLPTLNTEAFF. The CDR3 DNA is TGTGCCAGCAGATTGCCCACCCTGAACACTGAAGCTTTCTTT.

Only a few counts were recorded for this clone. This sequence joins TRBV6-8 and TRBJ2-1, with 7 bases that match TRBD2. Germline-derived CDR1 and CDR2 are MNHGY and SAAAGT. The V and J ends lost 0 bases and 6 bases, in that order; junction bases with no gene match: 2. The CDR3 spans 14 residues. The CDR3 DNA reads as TGTGCCAGCAGTTACTCTTGGGGGGGCAATGAGCAGTTCTTC. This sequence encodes CASSYSWGGNEQFF.

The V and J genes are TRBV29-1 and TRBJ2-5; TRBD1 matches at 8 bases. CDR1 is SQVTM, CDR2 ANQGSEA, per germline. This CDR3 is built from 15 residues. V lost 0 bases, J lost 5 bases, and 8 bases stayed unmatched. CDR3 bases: TGCAGCGTTGAAGACCTCTCAGGGGGCTGGGAGACCCAGTACTTC. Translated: CSVEDLSGGWETQYF.

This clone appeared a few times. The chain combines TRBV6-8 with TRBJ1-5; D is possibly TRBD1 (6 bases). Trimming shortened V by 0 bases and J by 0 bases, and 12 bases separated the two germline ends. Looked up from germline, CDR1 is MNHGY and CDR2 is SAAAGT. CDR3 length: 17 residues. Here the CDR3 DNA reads TGTGCCAGCAGTTACTCGAGGACAGACCATAGCAATCAGCCCCAGCATTTT. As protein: CASSYSRTDHSNQPQHF.

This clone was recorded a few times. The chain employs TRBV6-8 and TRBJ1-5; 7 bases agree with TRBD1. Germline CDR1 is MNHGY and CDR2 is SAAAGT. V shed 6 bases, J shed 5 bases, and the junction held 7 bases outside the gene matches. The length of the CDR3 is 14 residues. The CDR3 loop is CASREGAGDQPQHF. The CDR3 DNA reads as TGTGCCAGCAGGGAGGGGGCAGGGGATCAGCCCCAGCATTTT.

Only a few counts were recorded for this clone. CDR3 nucleotides: TGTGCCAGCAGCCCCCCCGCGGGACCGCAAGCTAACTATGGCTACACCTTC. Translated: CASSPPAGPQANYGYTF. The V and J genes are TRBV9 and TRBJ1-2; tentatively, D is TRBD1 (5 bases). The CDR3 sequence is 17 residues long. V was clipped by 4 bases and J by 0 bases, with 19 bases between them. Per the germline V gene, CDR1 is SGDLS and CDR2 is YYNGEE.